This T cell receptor beta chain is from a study of T cell changes during pregnancy in multiple sclerosis. This clone was found a few times. Assay: immunoSEQ multiplex PCR; the TCRdb copy retains only in-frame clones and omits some. The sample has some 97,000 clones, 90% to 95% seen once. This material consisted of peripheral blood, taken in the second trimester of pregnancy. The sequence was collected from a female donor with multiple sclerosis, enrolled in a pregnancy study.

The DNA for the CDR3 is TGTGCCAGCAGCTTGGGACAGGGATTTGATGCACCCCTCCACTTT. Amino acids: CASSLGQGFDAPLHF. The V gene is TRBV5-5, the J gene TRBJ1-6; 7 bases match TRBD1. The CDR3 is 15 amino acids. Germline V gene sequence: CDR1 SGHKS, CDR2 YYEKEE (reference sequence). Losses at the gene ends were 0 bases for V and 11 bases for J; bases not matched to a gene: 8. The variable domain in full, with the rest retrieved from reference TRBV5-5 and TRBJ1-6, is DAGVTQSPTHLIKTRGQQVTLRCSPISGHKSVSWYQQVLGQGPQFIFQYYEKEERGRGNFPDRFSARQFPNYSSELNVNALLLGDSALYLCASSLGQGFDAPLHFGNGTRLTVT.